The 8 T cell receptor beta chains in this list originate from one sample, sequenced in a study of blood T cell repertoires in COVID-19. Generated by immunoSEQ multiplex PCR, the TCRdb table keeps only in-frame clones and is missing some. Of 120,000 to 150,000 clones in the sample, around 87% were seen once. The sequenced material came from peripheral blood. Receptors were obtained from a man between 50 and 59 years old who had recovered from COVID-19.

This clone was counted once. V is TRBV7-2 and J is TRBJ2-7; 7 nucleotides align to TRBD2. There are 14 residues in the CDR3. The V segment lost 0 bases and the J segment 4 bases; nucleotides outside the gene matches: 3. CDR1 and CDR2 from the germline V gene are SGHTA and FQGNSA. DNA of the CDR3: TGTGCCAGCAGCTTAGCCTGGGGGGGGTACGAGCAGTACTTC. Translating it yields CASSLAWGGYEQYF.

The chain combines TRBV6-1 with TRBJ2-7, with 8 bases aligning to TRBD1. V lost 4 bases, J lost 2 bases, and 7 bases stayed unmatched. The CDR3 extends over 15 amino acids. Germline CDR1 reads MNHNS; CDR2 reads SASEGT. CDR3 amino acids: CASSGAGTGAYEQYF. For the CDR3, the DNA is TGTGCCAGCAGTGGAGCTGGGACAGGAGCCTACGAGCAGTACTTC.

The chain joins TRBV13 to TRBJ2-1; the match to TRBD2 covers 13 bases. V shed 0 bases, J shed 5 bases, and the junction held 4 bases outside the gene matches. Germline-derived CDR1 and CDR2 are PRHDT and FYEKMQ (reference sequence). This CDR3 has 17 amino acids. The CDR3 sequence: CASSLGLGLAGDNEQFF. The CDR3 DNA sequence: TGTGCCAGCAGCTTAGGCCTCGGACTAGCGGGGGACAATGAGCAGTTCTTC.

In DNA, the CDR3 is TGTGCCAGCAGCGTAGACTCGGTTATGAGACCCCTCCACTTT. It translates to CASSVDSVMRPLHF. V usage is TRBV9 and J usage is TRBJ1-6; D uncertain. The germline V and J ends were trimmed by 0 bases and 12 bases, with 13 bases remaining between them. Germline-derived CDR1 and CDR2 are SGDLS and YYNGEE. The CDR3 is 14 residues long.

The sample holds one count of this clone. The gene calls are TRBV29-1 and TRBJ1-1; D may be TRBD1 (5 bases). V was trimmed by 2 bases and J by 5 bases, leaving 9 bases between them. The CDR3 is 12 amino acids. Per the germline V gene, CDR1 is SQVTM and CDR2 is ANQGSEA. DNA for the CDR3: TGCAGCGTTGAATCCCAGGGAACTGAAGCTTTCTTT. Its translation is CSVESQGTEAFF.

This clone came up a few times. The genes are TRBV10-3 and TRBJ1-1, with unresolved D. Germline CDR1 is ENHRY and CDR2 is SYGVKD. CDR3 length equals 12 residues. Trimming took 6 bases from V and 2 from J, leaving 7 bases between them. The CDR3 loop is CAISPGNTEAFF. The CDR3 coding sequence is TGTGCCATCAGCCCGGGTAACACTGAAGCTTTCTTT.

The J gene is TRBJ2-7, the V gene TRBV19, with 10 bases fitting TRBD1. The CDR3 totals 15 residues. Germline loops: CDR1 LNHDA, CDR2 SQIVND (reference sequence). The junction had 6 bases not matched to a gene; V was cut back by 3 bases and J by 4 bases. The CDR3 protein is CASSISGTGEYEQYF. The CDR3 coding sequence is TGTGCCAGTAGTATTTCCGGGACAGGGGAATACGAGCAGTACTTC.

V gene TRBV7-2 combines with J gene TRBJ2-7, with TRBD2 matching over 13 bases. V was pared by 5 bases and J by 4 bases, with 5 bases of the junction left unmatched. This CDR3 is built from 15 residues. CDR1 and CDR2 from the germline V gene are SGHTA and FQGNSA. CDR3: CASSLTSGGGYEQYF. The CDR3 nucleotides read TGTGCCAGCAGCCTAACTAGCGGGGGGGGATACGAGCAGTACTTC.